A selection of T cell receptor beta chains follows, all from one sample in a study of T cell changes during pregnancy in multiple sclerosis. Only in-frame clones appear in the TCRdb table, and some are missing; sequencing was by immunoSEQ multiplex PCR. The sample lists fewer than 80,000 clones, 91% occurring once. The sample consisted of CD4+ T cells from peripheral blood mononuclear cells, taken in the third trimester of pregnancy. The source of these receptors is a female donor in good health, enrolled as a control in a pregnancy study. Both conserved end residues are part of each CDR3. D genes are given only for firm matches. Expanded clones get a size class; other rows say once, few or many, or leave the size out.

clone_size,v_call,d_call,j_call,cdr3_aa,cdr3_nt
NA,TRBV6-1,NA,TRBJ1-1,CASSTDTNTEAFF,TGTGCCAGCAGTACGGACACGAACACTGAAGCTTTCTTT
NA,TRBV6-1,NA,TRBJ1-1,CASIAKLMNTEAFF,TGTGCCAGCATCGCAAAACTCATGAACACTGAAGCTTTCTTT
NA,TRBV4-1,TRBD1,TRBJ2-6,CASSRLGGQAISGANVLTF,TGCGCCAGCAGCCGATTAGGGGGACAGGCTATCTCTGGGGCCAACGTCCTGACTTTC
NA,TRBV6-5,NA,TRBJ2-7,CASSSSAITSYEQYF,TGTGCCAGCAGCTCCAGCGCTATCACGTCCTACGAGCAGTACTTC
NA,TRBV11-3,NA,TRBJ1-1,CASSLVGNTEAFF,TGTGCCAGCAGCTTAGTCGGGAACACTGAAGCTTTCTTT
few,TRBV4-2,NA,TRBJ1-5,CASSQDSGHPNQPQHF,TGTGCCAGCAGCCAAGATTCGGGACATCCCAATCAGCCCCAGCATTTT
NA,TRBV7-8,NA,TRBJ2-4,CASSFLWGQEDKNIQYF,TGTGCCAGCAGTTTTTTGTGGGGGCAGGAGGACAAAAACATTCAGTACTTC
NA,TRBV5-1,NA,TRBJ1-4,CASSLYRADNEKLFF,TGCGCCAGCAGCTTATACAGGGCGGACAATGAAAAACTGTTTTTT
NA,TRBV5-6,TRBD2,TRBJ2-7,CASSLGFRAGENEQYF,TGTGCCAGCAGCTTGGGCTTCCGGGCGGGGGAAAACGAGCAGTACTTC
NA,TRBV4-3,TRBD2,TRBJ2-5,CASSQELAAETQYF,TGCGCCAGCAGCCAAGAACTAGCGGCAGAGACCCAGTACTTC
NA,TRBV5-4,TRBD2,TRBJ2-2,CASSPGTSYTGELFF,TGTGCCAGCAGCCCTGGGACTAGCTATACCGGGGAGCTGTTTTTT
NA,TRBV5-1,TRBD1,TRBJ1-2,CASSNAGGNYGYTF,TGCGCCAGCAGTAATGCAGGGGGTAACTATGGCTACACCTTC
NA,TRBV6-1,NA,TRBJ1-2,CASSEGGDYGYTF,TGTGCCAGCAGTGAAGGTGGAGACTATGGCTACACCTTC
NA,TRBV11-3,TRBD1,TRBJ1-2,CASSKRDRGGYTF,TGTGCCAGCAGCAAACGGGACAGGGGCGGCTACACCTTC
NA,TRBV19,NA,TRBJ2-6,CASSSWTGSSGANVLTF,TGTGCCAGTAGTTCGTGGACGGGGAGCTCTGGGGCCAACGTCCTGACTTTC
NA,TRBV4-2,TRBD2,TRBJ2-3,CASSQGGGATDTQYF,TGTGCCAGCAGCCAAGGCGGGGGGGCAACAGATACGCAGTATTTT
few,TRBV19,TRBD1,TRBJ1-1,CASTPRTGGTEAFF,TGTGCCAGTACCCCCAGAACAGGGGGCACTGAAGCTTTCTTT
NA,TRBV30,NA,TRBJ1-3,CAWSVTLDSFGNTIYF,TGTGCCTGGAGTGTAACCCTCGACAGCTTTGGAAACACCATATATTTT
NA,TRBV6-4,NA,TRBJ1-2,CASSERANLYGYTF,TGTGCCAGCAGTGAGAGGGCCAACCTCTATGGCTACACCTTC
NA,TRBV5-1,NA,TRBJ1-2,CASSLLLSVEGGGYTF,TGCGCCAGCAGCTTGTTGCTGAGCGTCGAGGGCGGTGGCTACACCTTC
once,TRBV25-1,NA,TRBJ1-3,CASSEFPLISSGNTIYF,TGTGCCAGCAGTGAATTTCCCTTAATTTCCTCTGGAAACACCATATATTTT
NA,TRBV27,TRBD1,TRBJ2-7,CASSLTGQVRTWPIHSSEQYF,TGTGCCAGCAGTCTAACCGGACAGGTGAGGACTTGGCCGATTCATAGCTCCGAGCAGTACTTC
NA,TRBV11-3,NA,TRBJ1-6,CASSLGYRAQSSPLHF,TGTGCCAGCAGCTTAGGCTACAGGGCTCAGAGTTCACCCCTCCACTTT